The 14 T cell receptor beta chains listed next were all sequenced from one sample in a study of blood T cell repertoires in COVID-19. Sequencing used immunoSEQ multiplex PCR; TCRdb keeps in-frame clones, though not all of them. The sample carries under 200,000 clones, 83% recorded once. Specimen: peripheral blood. The receptors here all came from a woman aged 40 to 55 with acute or convalescent COVID-19.

The chain joins TRBV5-5 to TRBJ2-5, with D tentatively TRBD1 (5 bases). Germline lookup yields CDR1 SGHKS and CDR2 YYEKEE (reference sequence). The CDR3 sequence is 15 residues long. Trimming stripped 4 bases from V and 2 bases from J, with 15 bases between. The DNA for the CDR3 is TGTGCCAGCAGCCGCCAGGGTGCAATACAAGAGACCCAGTACTTC. Amino acid sequence: CASSRQGAIQETQYF.

The CDR3 nucleotides are TGTGCCAGCAGTTTCCCAGGGGGTGGCTACACCTTC. This codes for CASSFPGGGYTF. The chain has TRBV12-3 or TRBV12-4 and TRBJ1-2; TRBD1 aligns across 7 bases. This CDR3 is 12 amino acids long. V trimming: 3 bases; J trimming: 7 bases; junction bases outside the gene matches: 2.

In DNA form, the CDR3 reads TGTGCCATCGCGGTAGGGGACATCACTGAAGCTTTCTTT. It encodes CAIAVGDITEAFF. The gene calls are TRBV10-3 and TRBJ1-1; maybe TRBD1 (6 bases). The CDR3 sequence is 13 residues long. V lost 8 bases to trimming and J lost 4 bases, with 14 bases between them. In germline, CDR1 is ENHRY, CDR2 SYGVKD.

The J gene is TRBJ2-7, the V gene TRBV4-1; 11 positions match TRBD2. The ends lost 4 bases at V and 3 bases at J; junction bases unmatched: 5. The CDR3 spans 15 residues. Germline V gene lookup returns CDR1 MGHRA and CDR2 YSYEKL. CDR3 sequence reads: CASSLRLAGNYEQYF. CDR3 DNA sequence: TGCGCCAGCAGCCTGCGACTAGCGGGAAACTACGAGCAGTACTTC.

Worth noting for this clone: The sample holds other DNA sequences that translate to the same CDR3. V is TRBV6-5 and J is TRBJ2-7; 9 bases agree with TRBD2. V shed 0 bases and J 3 bases; nucleotides not matched to a gene: 0. The germline V gene has CDR1 MNHEY and CDR2 SVGAGI. The CDR3 has 14 amino acids. The CDR3 is CASSYSRGGYEQYF. CDR3 nucleotides: TGTGCCAGCAGTTACTCGCGGGGGGGCTACGAGCAGTACTTC.

V and J are TRBV3-1 (or the pseudogene TRBV3-2) and TRBJ2-2; D might be TRBD1 (5 bases). Trimming shortened V by 10 bases and J by 9 bases, and 15 bases separated the two germline ends. Germline V CDR1 and CDR2: LGHDT, YNNKEL (reference sequence). The CDR3 runs to 12 residues. Here the CDR3 reads CATSQLDRELFF. For the CDR3, the DNA is TGTGCCACCTCCCAATTGGACAGGGAGCTGTTTTTT.

The V gene is TRBV11-2, the J gene TRBJ2-7, with a tentative D call TRBD1 (5 bases). Between the trimmed V and J ends, which lost 5 bases and 0 bases, there was a span of 17 bases. From germline, CDR1 is SGHAT and CDR2 FQNNGV. The CDR3 is made up of 16 amino acids. CDR3 in DNA: TGTGCCAGCAGCCCAGGGTTCAGACTCAGCTCCTACGAGCAGTACTTC. It translates to CASSPGFRLSSYEQYF.

The V and J genes are TRBV7-9 and TRBJ2-7; 7 bases match TRBD1. The CDR3 extends over 15 amino acids. The ends lost 4 bases at V and 5 bases at J; junction bases unmatched: 11. The germline V gene encodes CDR1 SEHNR and CDR2 FQNEAQ (reference sequence). CDR3 nucleotides: TGTGCCAGCAGCTGGGGTCAGACAGGGACCGACGAGCAGTACTTC. It translates to CASSWGQTGTDEQYF. Filled out from reference TRBV7-9 and TRBJ2-7, the complete variable domain reads DTGVSQNPRHKITKRGQNVTFRCDPISEHNRLYWYRQTLGQGPEFLTYFQNEAQLEKSRLLSDRFSAERPKGSFSTLEIQRTEQGDSAMYLCASSWGQTGTDEQYFGPGTRLTVT.

V is TRBV5-5 and J is TRBJ1-2, with 7 bases identical to TRBD1. The CDR3 is 15 amino acids. CDR1 and CDR2 from the germline V gene are SGHKS and YYEKEE (reference sequence). J gave up 3 bases and V 4 bases, and 9 bases lay outside the gene matches. Here the CDR3 DNA reads TGTGCCAGCAGCAAGGAGGACAGGTCGGACTATGGCTACACCTTC. Translated: CASSKEDRSDYGYTF.

The V gene is TRBV3-1 (or the pseudogene TRBV3-2), the J gene TRBJ1-2; D is possibly TRBD1 (5 bases). The CDR3 has 15 amino acids. Germline V gene data show CDR1 as LGHDT and CDR2 as YNNKEL (reference sequence). The germline V and J ends were trimmed by 4 bases and 2 bases, with 14 bases remaining between them. The CDR3, as DNA: TGTGCCAGCAGCCTGTCCCGAGCAGGGAACTATGGCTACACCTTC. It is translated as CASSLSRAGNYGYTF.

This chain uses TRBV9 with TRBJ1-2; D uncertain. Germline assignment: CDR1 SGDLS and CDR2 YYNGEE. The CDR3 spans 13 residues. Trimming removed 0 bases from V and 3 bases from J, with 6 bases in between. The CDR3 DNA follows: TGTGCCAGCAGCGTAGAAACAGACTATGGCTACACCTTC. This encodes CASSVETDYGYTF.

The chain has TRBV24-1 and TRBJ2-3; TRBD2 matches 10 bases. Losses at the gene ends were 9 bases for V and 0 bases for J; bases not matched to a gene: 5. This CDR3 has 15 amino acids. The germline V gene encodes CDR1 KGHDR and CDR2 SFDVKD. CDR3 region: CATSFSGGSTDTQYF. CDR3 DNA: TGTGCCACCTCTTTTAGCGGGGGGAGCACAGATACGCAGTATTTT.

This chain connects TRBV5-1 to TRBJ2-1; 10 bases match TRBD2. The germline gives CDR1 SGHRS, CDR2 YFSETQ. The V and J ends lost 2 bases and 7 bases, in that order; junction bases with no gene match: 6. The CDR3 runs 15 residues. Written as DNA, the CDR3 is TGCGCCAGCAGCTTTTGGCTAGCGGGAGAGAATGAGCAGTTCTTC. Amino acids: CASSFWLAGENEQFF.

Regarding this clone: One end of the junction fails to match germline, which may point to a read error. CDR3 residues: CASSLAGGSYETQYF. The CDR3 nucleotides are TGTGCTAGCAGCTTAGCGGGAGGATCCTACGAGACCCAGTACTTC. The rearrangement joins TRBV7-7 to TRBJ2-5, with TRBD2 matching over 10 bases. CDR3 length: 15 amino acids. The germline V gene has CDR1 SSHAT and CDR2 FNYEAQ (reference sequence). The full variable domain, rest sourced from reference TRBV7-7 and TRBJ2-5, is GAGVSQSPRYKVTKRGQDVTLRCDPISSHATLYWYQQALGQGPEFLTYFNYEAQPDKSGLPSDRFSAERPEGSISTLTIQRTEQRDSAMYRCASSLAGGSYETQYFGPGTRLLVL.